This TCR beta chain is from a study of early T cells in non-severe SARS-CoV-2 infection. There are 14 residues in the CDR3. The V and J ends lost 5 bases and 2 bases, in that order; junction bases with no gene match: 6. Germline lookup yields CDR1 SGHNT and CDR2 YENEEA. One entry per CDR3 protein results from TCRdb running MiXCR on the 5' RACE reads. The repertoire holds 45,000 to 55,000 distinct CDR3 sequences, with roughly 6.2% as singletons. Specimen: whole blood. This sequence joins TRBV11-3 and TRBJ2-7; 7 positions match TRBD1. The sequence derives from an adult who was a healthcare worker with PCR-confirmed SARS-CoV-2 infection or an uninfected control (not recorded which). The DNA of the CDR3 is TGTGCCAGCAGCAAACAGGGGATACCCTACGAGCAGTACTTC. As protein: CASSKQGIPYEQYF.